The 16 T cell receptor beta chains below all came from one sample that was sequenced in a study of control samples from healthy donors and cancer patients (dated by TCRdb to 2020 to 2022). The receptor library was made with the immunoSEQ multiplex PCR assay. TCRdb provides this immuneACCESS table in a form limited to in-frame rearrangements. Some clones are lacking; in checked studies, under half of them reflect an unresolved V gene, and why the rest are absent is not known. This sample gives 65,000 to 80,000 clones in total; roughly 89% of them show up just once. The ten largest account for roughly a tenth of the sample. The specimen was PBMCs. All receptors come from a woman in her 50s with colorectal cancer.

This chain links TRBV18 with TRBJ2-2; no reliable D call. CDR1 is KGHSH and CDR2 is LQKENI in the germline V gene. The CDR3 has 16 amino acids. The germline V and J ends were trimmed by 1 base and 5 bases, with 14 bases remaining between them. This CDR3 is CASSPRVNLETGELFF. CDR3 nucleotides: TGTGCCAGCTCACCACGGGTTAATCTCGAGACCGGGGAGCTGTTTTTT.

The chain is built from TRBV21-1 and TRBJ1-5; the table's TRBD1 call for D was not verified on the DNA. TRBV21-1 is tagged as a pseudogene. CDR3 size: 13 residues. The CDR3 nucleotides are TGTGCCAGCGGATCTCAGGGATGCCAGCCCCAGCATTTT. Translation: CASGSQGCQPQHF.

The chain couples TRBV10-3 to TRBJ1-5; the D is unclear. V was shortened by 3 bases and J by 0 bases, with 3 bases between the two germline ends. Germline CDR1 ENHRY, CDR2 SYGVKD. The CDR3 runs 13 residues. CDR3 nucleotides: TGTGCCATCAGTGACACTAGCAATCAGCCCCAGCATTTT. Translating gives CAISDTSNQPQHF.

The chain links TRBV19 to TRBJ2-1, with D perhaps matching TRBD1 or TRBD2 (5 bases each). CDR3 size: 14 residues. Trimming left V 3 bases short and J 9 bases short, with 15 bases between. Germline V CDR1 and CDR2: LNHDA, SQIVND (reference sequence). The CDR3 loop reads CASSIPDQRGEQFF. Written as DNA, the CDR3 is TGTGCCAGTAGTATCCCAGACCAGAGGGGTGAGCAGTTCTTC.

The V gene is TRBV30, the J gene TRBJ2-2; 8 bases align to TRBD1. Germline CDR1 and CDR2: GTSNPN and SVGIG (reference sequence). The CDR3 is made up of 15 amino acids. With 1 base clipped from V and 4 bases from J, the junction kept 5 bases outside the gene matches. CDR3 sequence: CAWSARGLGTGELFF. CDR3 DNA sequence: TGTGCCTGGAGTGCCAGGGGGCTTGGCACCGGGGAGCTGTTTTTT. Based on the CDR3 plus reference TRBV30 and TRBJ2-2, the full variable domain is SQTIHQWPATLVQPVGSPLSLECTVEGTSNPNLYWYRQAAGRGLQLLFYSVGIGQISSEVPQNLSASRPQDRQFILSSKKLLLSDSGFYLCAWSARGLGTGELFFGEGSRLTVL.

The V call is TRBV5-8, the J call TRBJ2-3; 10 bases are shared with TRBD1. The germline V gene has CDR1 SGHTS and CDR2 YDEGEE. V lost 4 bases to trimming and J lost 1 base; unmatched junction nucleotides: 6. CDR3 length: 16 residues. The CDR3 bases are TGTGCCAGCAGCCCCGGGACAGGGGTAGGCACAGATACGCAGTATTTT. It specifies CASSPGTGVGTDTQYF.

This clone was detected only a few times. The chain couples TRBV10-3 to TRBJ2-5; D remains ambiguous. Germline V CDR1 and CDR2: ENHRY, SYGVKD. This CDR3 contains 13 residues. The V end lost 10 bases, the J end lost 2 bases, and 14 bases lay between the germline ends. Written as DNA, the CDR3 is TGTGCCACCGGCTCCGCGGATCAAGAGACCCAGTACTTC. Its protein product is CATGSADQETQYF.

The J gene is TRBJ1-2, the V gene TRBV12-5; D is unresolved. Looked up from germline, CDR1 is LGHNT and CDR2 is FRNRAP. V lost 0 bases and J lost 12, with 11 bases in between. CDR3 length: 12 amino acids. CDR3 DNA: TGTGCTAGTGGTTTGGTACGTGGCGATCACACCTTC. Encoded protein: CASGLVRGDHTF. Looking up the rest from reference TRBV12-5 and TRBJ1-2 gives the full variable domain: DARVTQTPRHKVTEMGQEVTMRCQPILGHNTVFWYRQTMMQGLELLAYFRNRAPLDDSGMPKDRFSAEMPDATLATLKIQPSEPRDSAVYFCASGLVRGDHTFGSGTRLTVV.

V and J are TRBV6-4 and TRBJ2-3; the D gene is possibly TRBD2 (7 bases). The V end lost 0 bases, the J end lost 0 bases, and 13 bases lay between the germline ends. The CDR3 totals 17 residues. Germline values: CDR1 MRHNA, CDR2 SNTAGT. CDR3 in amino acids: CASSDSKAGASTDTQYF. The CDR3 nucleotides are TGTGCCAGCAGTGACTCGAAGGCGGGGGCGAGCACAGATACGCAGTATTTT.

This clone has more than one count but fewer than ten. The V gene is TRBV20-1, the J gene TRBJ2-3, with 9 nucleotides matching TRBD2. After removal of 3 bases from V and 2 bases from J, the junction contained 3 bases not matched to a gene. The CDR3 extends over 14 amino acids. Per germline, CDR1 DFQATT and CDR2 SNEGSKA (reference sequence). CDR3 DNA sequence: TGCAGTGCTAGTACTAGCGGGCACACAGATACGCAGTATTTT. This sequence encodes CSASTSGHTDTQYF.

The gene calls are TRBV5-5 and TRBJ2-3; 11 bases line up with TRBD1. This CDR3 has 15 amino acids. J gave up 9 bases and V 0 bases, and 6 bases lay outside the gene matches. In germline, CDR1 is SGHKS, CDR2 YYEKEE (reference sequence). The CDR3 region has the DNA TGTGCCAGCAGCTTGGGACGGGACAGGGGGACAACGCAGTATTTT. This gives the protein CASSLGRDRGTTQYF.

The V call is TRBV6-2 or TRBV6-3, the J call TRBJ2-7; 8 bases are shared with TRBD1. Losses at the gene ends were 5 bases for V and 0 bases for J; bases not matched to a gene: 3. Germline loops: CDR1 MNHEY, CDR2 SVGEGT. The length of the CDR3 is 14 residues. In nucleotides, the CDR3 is TGTGCCAGCAGTCTCACAGGGGGCTCCTACGAGCAGTACGTC. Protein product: CASSLTGGSYEQYV.

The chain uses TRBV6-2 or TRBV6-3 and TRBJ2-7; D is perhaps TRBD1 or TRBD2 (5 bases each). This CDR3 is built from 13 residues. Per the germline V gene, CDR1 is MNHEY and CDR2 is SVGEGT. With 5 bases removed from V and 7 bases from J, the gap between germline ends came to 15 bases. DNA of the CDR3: TGTGCCAGCAGTCGGGGTTTCGGGACGGAGCAGTACGTC. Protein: CASSRGFGTEQYV.

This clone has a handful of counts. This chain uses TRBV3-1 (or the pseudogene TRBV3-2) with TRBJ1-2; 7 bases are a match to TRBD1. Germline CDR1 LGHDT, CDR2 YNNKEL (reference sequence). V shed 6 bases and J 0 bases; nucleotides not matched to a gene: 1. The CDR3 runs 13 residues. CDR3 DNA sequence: TGTGCCAGCAGTACAGGGGCTAACTATGGCTACACCTTC. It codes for CASSTGANYGYTF.

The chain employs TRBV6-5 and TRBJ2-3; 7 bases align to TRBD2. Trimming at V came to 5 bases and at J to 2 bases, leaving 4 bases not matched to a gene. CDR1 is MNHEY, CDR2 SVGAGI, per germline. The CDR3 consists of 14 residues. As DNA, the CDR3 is TGTGCCAGCAGTCGGGACTACTCCACAGATACGCAGTATTTT. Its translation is CASSRDYSTDTQYF.

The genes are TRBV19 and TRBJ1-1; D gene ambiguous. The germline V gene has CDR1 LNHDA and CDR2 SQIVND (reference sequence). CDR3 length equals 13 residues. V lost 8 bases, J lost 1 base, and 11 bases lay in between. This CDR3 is CASQLEENTEAFF. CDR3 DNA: TGTGCCAGTCAACTCGAGGAGAACACTGAAGCTTTCTTT.